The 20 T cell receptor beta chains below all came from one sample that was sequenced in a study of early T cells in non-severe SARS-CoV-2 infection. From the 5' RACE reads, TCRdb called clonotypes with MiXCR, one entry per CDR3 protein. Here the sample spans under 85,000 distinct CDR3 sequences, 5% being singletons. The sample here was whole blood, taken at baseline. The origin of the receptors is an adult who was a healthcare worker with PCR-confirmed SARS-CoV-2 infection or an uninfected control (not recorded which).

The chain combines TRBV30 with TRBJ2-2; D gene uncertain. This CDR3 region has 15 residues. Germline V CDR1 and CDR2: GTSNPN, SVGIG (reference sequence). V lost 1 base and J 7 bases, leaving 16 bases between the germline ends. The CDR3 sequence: CAWSADAFRDGELFF. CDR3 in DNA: TGTGCCTGGAGTGCGGACGCCTTTAGAGACGGGGAGCTGTTTTTT.

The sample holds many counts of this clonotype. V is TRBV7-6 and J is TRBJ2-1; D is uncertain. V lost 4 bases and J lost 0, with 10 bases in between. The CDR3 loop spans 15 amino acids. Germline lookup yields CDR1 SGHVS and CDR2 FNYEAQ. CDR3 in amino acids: CASSSRVSSYNEQFF. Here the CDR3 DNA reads TGTGCCAGCAGCTCCCGTGTTAGCTCCTACAATGAGCAGTTCTTC.

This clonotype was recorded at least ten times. The CDR3 DNA is TGCAGCGTGGAGGGGAACAATGAGCAGTTCTTC. The encoded protein is CSVEGNNEQFF. This chain links TRBV29-1 with TRBJ2-1; tentatively, D is TRBD2 (6 bases). The CDR3 is made up of 11 amino acids. V lost 6 bases to trimming and J lost 5 bases, with 8 bases between them. The V gene's germline CDR1 is SQVTM and CDR2 ANQGSEA.

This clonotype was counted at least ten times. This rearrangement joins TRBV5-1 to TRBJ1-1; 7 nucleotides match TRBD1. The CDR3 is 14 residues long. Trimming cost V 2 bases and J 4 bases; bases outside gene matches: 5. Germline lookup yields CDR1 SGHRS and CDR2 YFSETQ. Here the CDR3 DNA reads TGCGCCAGCAGCTTTGTGACAGGGTCCACTGAAGCTTTCTTT. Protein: CASSFVTGSTEAFF.

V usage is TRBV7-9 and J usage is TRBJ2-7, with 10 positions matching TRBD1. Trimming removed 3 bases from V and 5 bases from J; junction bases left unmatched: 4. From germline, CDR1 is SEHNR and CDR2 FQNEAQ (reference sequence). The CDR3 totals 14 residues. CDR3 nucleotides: TGTGCCAGCAGCTTCGGGACAGGGGTGCACGAGCAGTACTTC. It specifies CASSFGTGVHEQYF. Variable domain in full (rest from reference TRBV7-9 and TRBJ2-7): DTGVSQNPRHKITKRGQNVTFRCDPISEHNRLYWYRQTLGQGPEFLTYFQNEAQLEKSRLLSDRFSAERPKGSFSTLEIQRTEQGDSAMYLCASSFGTGVHEQYFGPGTRLTVT.

CDR3 DNA sequence: TGTGCCAGCACCTCAGGGGGCTCCTATGGCTACACCTTC. Translating gives CASTSGGSYGYTF. This chain links TRBV28 with TRBJ1-2, with 8 bases lining up with TRBD1. The V and J ends lost 7 bases and 4 bases, in that order; junction bases with no gene match: 5. Germline values: CDR1 MDHEN, CDR2 SYDVKM. The CDR3 runs 13 residues.

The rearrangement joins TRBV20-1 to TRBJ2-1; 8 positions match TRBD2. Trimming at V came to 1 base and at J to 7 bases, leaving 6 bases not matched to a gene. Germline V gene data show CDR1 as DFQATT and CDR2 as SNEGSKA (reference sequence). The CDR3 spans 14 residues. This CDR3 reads CSARALAGLNEQFF. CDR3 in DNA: TGCAGTGCTAGAGCCCTAGCGGGCTTAAATGAGCAGTTCTTC.

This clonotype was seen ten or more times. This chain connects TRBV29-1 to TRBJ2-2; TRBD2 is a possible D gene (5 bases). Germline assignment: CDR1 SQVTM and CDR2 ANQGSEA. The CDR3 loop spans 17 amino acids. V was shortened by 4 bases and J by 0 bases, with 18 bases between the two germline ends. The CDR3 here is CSVVGIGRAANTGELFF. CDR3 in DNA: TGCAGCGTTGTGGGGATAGGGCGGGCCGCGAACACCGGGGAGCTGTTTTTT.

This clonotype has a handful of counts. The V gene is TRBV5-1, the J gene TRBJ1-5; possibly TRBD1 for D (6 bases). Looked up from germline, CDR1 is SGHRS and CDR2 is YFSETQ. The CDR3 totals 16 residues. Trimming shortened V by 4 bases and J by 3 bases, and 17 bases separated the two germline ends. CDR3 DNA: TGCGCCAGCAGCCCCTTTGGAGGGGGGCCCAATCAGCCCCAGCATTTT. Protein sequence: CASSPFGGGPNQPQHF. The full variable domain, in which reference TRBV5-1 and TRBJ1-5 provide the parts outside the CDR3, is KAGVTQTPRYLIKTRGQQVTLSCSPISGHRSVSWYQQTPGQGLQFLFEYFSETQRNKGNFPGRFSGRQFSNSRSEMNVSTLELGDSALYLCASSPFGGGPNQPQHFGDGTRLSIL.

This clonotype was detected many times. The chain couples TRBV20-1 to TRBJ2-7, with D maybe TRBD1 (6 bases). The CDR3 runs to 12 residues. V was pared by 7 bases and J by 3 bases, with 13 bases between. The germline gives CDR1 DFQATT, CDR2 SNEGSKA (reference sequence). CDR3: CSVPGGRYEQYF. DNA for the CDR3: TGCAGTGTTCCTGGGGGCCGCTACGAGCAGTACTTC.

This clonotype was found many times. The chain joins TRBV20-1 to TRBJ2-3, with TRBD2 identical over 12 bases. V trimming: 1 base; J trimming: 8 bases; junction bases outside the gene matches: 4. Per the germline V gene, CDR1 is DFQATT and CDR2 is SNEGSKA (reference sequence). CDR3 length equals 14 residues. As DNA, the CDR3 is TGCAGTGCTAGAGGGCTAGCGGGAGGGCGTACGCAGTATTTT. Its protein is CSARGLAGGRTQYF.

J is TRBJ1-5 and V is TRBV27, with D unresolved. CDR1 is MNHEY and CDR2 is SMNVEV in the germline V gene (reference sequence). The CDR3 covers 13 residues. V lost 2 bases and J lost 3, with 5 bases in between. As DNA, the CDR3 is TGTGCCAGCAGTTTACGGCTCAATCAGCCCCAGCATTTT. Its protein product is CASSLRLNQPQHF.

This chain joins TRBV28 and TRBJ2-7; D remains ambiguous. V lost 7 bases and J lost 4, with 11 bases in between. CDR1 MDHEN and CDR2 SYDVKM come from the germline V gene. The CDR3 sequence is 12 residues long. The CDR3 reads CASTSEQYEQYF. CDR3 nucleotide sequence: TGTGCCAGCACCTCCGAACAGTACGAGCAGTACTTC.

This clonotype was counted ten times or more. This chain's CDR3 is CASSPLGRGTEAFF. The CDR3 DNA follows: TGTGCCAGCTCACCACTTGGGAGGGGCACTGAAGCTTTCTTT. The V call is TRBV18, the J call TRBJ1-1, with D maybe TRBD1 (5 bases). The CDR3 loop spans 14 amino acids. The germline V gene encodes CDR1 KGHSH and CDR2 LQKENI. Trimming took 1 base from V and 4 from J, leaving 10 bases between them.

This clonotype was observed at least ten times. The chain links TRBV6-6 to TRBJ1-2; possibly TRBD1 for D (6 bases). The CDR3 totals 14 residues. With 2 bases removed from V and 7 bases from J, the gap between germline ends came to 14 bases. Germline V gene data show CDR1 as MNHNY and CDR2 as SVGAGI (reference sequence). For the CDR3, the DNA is TGTGCCAGCAGTTACAACAGGGTCGCCACTGGCTACACCTTC. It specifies CASSYNRVATGYTF.

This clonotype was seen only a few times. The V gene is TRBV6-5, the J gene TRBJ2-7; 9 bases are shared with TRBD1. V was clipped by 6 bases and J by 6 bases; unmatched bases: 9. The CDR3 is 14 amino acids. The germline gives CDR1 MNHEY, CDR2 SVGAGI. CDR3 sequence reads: CASSRRDRVSEQYF. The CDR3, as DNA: TGTGCCAGCAGCCGCCGGGACAGGGTGAGCGAGCAGTACTTC.

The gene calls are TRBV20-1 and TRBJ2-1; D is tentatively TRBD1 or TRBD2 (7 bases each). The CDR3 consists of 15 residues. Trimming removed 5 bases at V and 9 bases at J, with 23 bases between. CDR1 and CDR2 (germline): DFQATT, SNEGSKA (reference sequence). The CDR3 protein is CSAALPQGGGGEQFF. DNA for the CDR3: TGCAGTGCTGCCCTACCCCAGGGGGGGGGCGGTGAGCAGTTCTTC.

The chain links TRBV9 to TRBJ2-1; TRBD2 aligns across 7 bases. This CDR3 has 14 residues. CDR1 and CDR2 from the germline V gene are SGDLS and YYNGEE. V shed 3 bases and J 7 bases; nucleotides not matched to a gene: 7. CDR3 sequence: CASSGTRGRNEQFF. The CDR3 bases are TGTGCCAGCAGCGGGACTAGGGGTCGGAATGAGCAGTTCTTC.

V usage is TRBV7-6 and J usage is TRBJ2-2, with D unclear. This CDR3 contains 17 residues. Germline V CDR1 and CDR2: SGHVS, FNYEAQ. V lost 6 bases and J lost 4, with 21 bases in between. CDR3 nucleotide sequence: TGTGCCAGCAGGCCCTCCGACGGTCACCCGGGCACCGGGGAGCTGTTTTTT. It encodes CASRPSDGHPGTGELFF.

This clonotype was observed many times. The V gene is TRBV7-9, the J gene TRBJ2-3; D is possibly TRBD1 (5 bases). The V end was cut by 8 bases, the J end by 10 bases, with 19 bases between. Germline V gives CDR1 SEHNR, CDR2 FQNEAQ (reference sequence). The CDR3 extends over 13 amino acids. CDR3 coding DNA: TGTGCCAGCCTCCCCACAGGTTCGGCTGCGCAGTATTTT. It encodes CASLPTGSAAQYF.